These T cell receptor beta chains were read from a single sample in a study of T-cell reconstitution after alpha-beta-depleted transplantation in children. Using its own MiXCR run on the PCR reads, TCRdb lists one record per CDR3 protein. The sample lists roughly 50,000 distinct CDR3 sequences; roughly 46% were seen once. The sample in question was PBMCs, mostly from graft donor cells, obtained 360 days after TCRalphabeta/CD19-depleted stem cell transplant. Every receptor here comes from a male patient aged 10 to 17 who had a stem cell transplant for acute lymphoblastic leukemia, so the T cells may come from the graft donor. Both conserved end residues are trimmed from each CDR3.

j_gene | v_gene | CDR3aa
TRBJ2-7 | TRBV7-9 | ASNPPGQGRYEQY
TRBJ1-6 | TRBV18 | ASSEDRGRDSPLH
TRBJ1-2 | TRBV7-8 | ASSFQAIWGGYT
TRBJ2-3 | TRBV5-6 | ASSGTSRGFSTQY
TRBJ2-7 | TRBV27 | ASSLGGFGHEQY
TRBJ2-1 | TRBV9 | ASSVAGGPDEQF
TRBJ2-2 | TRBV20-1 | SASPGANTGELF
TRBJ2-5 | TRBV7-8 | ASSVHGTGGGKETQY
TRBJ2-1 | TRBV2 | ASRPTVVSYNEQF
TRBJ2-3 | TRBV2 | ASNRPADNTDTQY
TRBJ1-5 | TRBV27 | ASSLGGYGNQPQH
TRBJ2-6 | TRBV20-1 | SAIHRGNSPGANVLT
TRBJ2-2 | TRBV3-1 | ASSSQGQREGPGELF
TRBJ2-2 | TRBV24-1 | ATSDLRANGYTGELF
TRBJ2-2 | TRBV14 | ASSHATGPNTGELF
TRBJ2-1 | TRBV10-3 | ATKSGGLYNEQF
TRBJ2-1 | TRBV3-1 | ASSQALEVPFNEQF
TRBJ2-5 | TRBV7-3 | ASSLTGTSGSRETQY
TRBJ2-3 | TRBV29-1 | STESRGLTDTQY
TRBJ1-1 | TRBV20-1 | SASRGGVFSEAF
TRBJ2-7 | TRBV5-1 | ASSWEQAYEQY
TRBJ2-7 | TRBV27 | ASGLAGNEQY
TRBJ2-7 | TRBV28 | ASSTPGLALYEQY
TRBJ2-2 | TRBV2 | ASSGKGYTGELF